The next 10 T cell receptor beta chains were all read from a single sample in a study of T cells in Graves' hyperthyroidism and ophthalmopathy. The CDR3 regions of TCR beta were amplified from RNA transcripts. First-round RT-PCR with HTBI primers amplified the TCR CDR3 region. From the multiplex PCR reads, TCRdb called clonotypes with MiXCR, one entry per CDR3 protein. Among 240,000 or so distinct CDR3 sequences listed, about 15% were seen once. Material: blood. These receptor sequences come from a woman aged 18-35 years with Graves' ophthalmopathy.

This clonotype was picked up one time. The J gene is TRBJ2-2, the V gene TRBV30, with D maybe TRBD2 (5 bases). The germline V and J ends were trimmed by 4 bases and 0 bases, with 15 bases remaining between them. This CDR3 is built from 16 residues. The germline V gene encodes CDR1 GTSNPN and CDR2 SVGIG (reference sequence). The CDR3 DNA reads TGTGCCTGGAACGGTGGGCTAGCCTCGAACACCGGGGAGCTGTTTTTT. Encoded protein: CAWNGGLASNTGELFF.

This clonotype was seen only a few times. This chain joins TRBV6-5 and TRBJ2-3, with 9 bases identical to TRBD2. The trim removed 6 bases at V and 6 bases at J, leaving 10 bases unmatched. Germline V lookup: CDR1 MNHEY, CDR2 SVGAGI. The CDR3 has 15 amino acids. The CDR3 reads CASSSGTSNLDTQYF. DNA of the CDR3: TGTGCCAGCAGCTCCGGGACTAGCAACTTGGATACGCAGTATTTT.

A remark on this clonotype: This could be a read error, since a much larger clone is one nucleotide away. The chain is built from TRBV20-1 and TRBJ2-3; D tentatively reads TRBD1 or TRBD2 (6 bases each). Trimming left V 5 bases short and J 2 bases short, with 17 bases between. CDR1 is DFQATT, CDR2 SNEGSKA, per germline (reference sequence). The CDR3 is 15 residues long. The CDR3 nucleotides read TGCAGTGCTGACAAGGGGGAGGAGGCCACAGATACGCAGTATTTT. Translating it yields CSADKGEEATDTQYF.

In this sample, this clonotype turned up many times. The V gene is TRBV6-2 or TRBV6-3, the J gene TRBJ2-6; D is perhaps TRBD2 (5 bases). This CDR3 comprises 16 residues. From germline, CDR1 is MNHEY and CDR2 SVGEGT. Trimming pared 5 bases from V and 4 bases from J, leaving 15 bases between. CDR3 sequence: CASSSREGTGANVLTF. In DNA form, the CDR3 reads TGTGCCAGCAGTAGTCGAGAGGGAACCGGGGCCAACGTCCTGACTTTC.

This clonotype was seen at least ten times. The genes are TRBV12-3 or TRBV12-4 and TRBJ1-1; D unclear. There are 11 residues in the CDR3. The V and J ends lost 11 bases and 5 bases respectively, with 12 bases between them. The CDR3 region is CASRGRTEAFF. CDR3 nucleotide sequence: TGTGCCTCTCGAGGACGGACTGAAGCTTTCTTT.

The V gene is TRBV28, the J gene TRBJ1-1; 7 bases agree with TRBD1. The CDR3 loop spans 15 amino acids. The germline V gene encodes CDR1 MDHEN and CDR2 SYDVKM. J was trimmed by 3 bases and V by 7 bases; bases with no gene match: 11. CDR3 region: CASTPRQGLYTEAFF. The CDR3, as DNA: TGTGCCAGCACCCCCCGACAGGGCTTATACACTGAAGCTTTCTTT.

This clonotype appeared many times. This rearrangement joins TRBV18 to TRBJ1-6; D call uncertain. Trimming left V 4 bases short and J 8 bases short, with 9 bases between. Germline V gene sequence: CDR1 KGHSH, CDR2 LQKENI. The CDR3 has 13 residues. The CDR3 sequence is CASSLEVYSPLHF. CDR3 sequence (DNA): TGTGCCAGCTCACTAGAGGTATATTCACCCCTCCACTTT.

This clonotype was seen repeatedly, ten times or more. The chain uses TRBV28 and TRBJ1-4, with no clear D. Trimming cost V 7 bases and J 0 bases, with 12 bases left between them. Germline lookup yields CDR1 MDHEN and CDR2 SYDVKM. CDR3 length: 15 residues. The CDR3 nucleotides are TGTGCCAGCACCGAGGGCGGGGCAACTAATGAAAAACTGTTTTTT. Residues: CASTEGGATNEKLFF.

The V gene is TRBV6-2 or TRBV6-3, the J gene TRBJ1-5; 7 nucleotides agree with TRBD1. This CDR3 is built from 14 residues. Germline trimming cut 5 bases from V and 2 bases from J; bases unmatched to any gene: 3. The germline V gene encodes CDR1 MNHEY and CDR2 SVGEGT. The CDR3 DNA sequence: TGTGCCAGCAGTGACAGGGTCGGCAATCAGCCCCAGCATTTT. Its translation is CASSDRVGNQPQHF.

This clonotype was seen many times. The rearrangement uses TRBV6-2 or TRBV6-3 and TRBJ2-5, with 13 bases matching TRBD2. This CDR3 is 16 amino acids long. Germline CDR1 is MNHEY and CDR2 is SVGEGT. Losses at the gene ends were 2 bases for V and 3 bases for J; bases not matched to a gene: 3. In nucleotides, the CDR3 is TGTGCCAGCAGTTACGAAGGACTAGCGGGGGAAGAGACCCAGTACTTC. This gives the protein CASSYEGLAGEETQYF.